This TCR beta chain was found in a study of T cells in Graves' hyperthyroidism and ophthalmopathy. Amplification of TCR beta CDR3 regions used RNA as the template. RT-PCR in the first round (using the HTBI primer set) targeted the TCR CDR3. TCRdb re-analysed the multiplex PCR reads in MiXCR, keeping a single row per CDR3 protein. Of a few hundred thousand distinct CDR3 sequences listed, about 16% are singletons. The germline V gene has CDR1 SGHAT and CDR2 FQNNGV. Trimming removed 0 bases at V and 0 bases at J, with 12 bases between. This CDR3 is 16 amino acids long. This clonotype is deemed medium-sized. Diagnosing involved the use of clinical symptoms, serum thyroxine and TRAb, thyroid ultrasound and orbital computed tomography.

The TCR originated in a woman in her 30s with Graves' ophthalmopathy. The rearrangement joins TRBV11-2 to TRBJ2-7; D is unclear. The sequenced sample consisted of blood. CDR3 bases: TGTGCCAGCAGCTTAGAGGGTATCGGGCCCTCCTACGAGCAGTACTTC. It encodes CASSLEGIGPSYEQYF.